This TCR beta chain derives from a study of shared clonotypes between healthy human individuals. At the level of the study: CD8 memory received one plate per donor, CD8 naive two, CD4 memory three and CD4 naive three. General study findings and limits: Read depth was anticipated to influence clonotype sharing among donors.

Every subset's genomic DNA went evenly onto several immunoSEQ plates. The data were produced by immunoSEQ multiplex PCR, yet TCRdb's version contains in-frame clones alone and is incomplete. Seen here are some 1,100,000 clones, 75% to 80% observed once, and the top ten hold roughly 0.56%. Germline loops: CDR1 SQVTM, CDR2 ANQGSEA. Trimming left V 1 base short and J 5 bases short, with 11 bases between. The CDR3 is 13 amino acids. This clone was seen repeatedly, ten times or more. Its antigen is currently unknown. This same CDR3 is encoded by further DNA sequences in the sample. Sequencing was carried out using memory CD4+ T cells from PBMCs. Indicated subset: CD45RA-negative fraction. This chain uses TRBV29-1 with TRBJ2-5, with a tentative D call TRBD2 (6 bases). This sequence originates from a young man in good health. Some clones in this sample may be carry-over from other donors' samples. The CDR3, as DNA: TGCAGCGTTGAAGGGGGCCGGGGGGAGACCCAGTACTTC. The encoded protein is CSVEGGRGETQYF.